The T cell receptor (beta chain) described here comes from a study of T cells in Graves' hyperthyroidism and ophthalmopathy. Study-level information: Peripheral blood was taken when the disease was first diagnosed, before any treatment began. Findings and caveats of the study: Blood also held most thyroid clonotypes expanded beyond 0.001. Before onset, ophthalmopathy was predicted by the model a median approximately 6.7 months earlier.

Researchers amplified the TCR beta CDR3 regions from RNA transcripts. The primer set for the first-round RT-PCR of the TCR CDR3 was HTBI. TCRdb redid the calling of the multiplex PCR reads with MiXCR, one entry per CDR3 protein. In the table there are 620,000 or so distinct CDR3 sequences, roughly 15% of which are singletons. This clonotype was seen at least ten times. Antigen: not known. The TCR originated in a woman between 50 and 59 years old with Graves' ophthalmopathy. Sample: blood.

The CDR3 spells CASSEWVNLHTDTQYF. The CDR3 DNA reads TGTGCCAGCAGTGAGTGGGTCAACCTCCACACAGATACGCAGTATTTT. The chain links TRBV2 to TRBJ2-3; D is unclear. Germline V gene sequence: CDR1 SNHLY, CDR2 FYNNEI. The CDR3 covers 16 residues. The V end was cut by 3 bases, the J end by 2 bases, with 15 bases between.